This record covers a single T cell receptor beta chain. Antigen: not known. The data originate from a study of CD4+ T cells in melanoma. Findings and limits, study-wide: A reported correlation linked neoantigen-specific CD4+ T cells to CD8+, macrophage and B cell function.

Data came from immunoSEQ multiplex PCR; TCRdb stores just in-frame clones and leaves some out. The sample records about 140,000 clones, nearly 95% being singletons. This CDR3 has 19 amino acids. This receptor was taken from a human donor with melanoma. The V call is TRBV12-2, the J call TRBJ1-5. TRBV12-2 is a listed pseudogene. The CDR3 region is CASRPHGGGRGLEHQPQHF. The CDR3 nucleotides read TGTGCAAGTCGCCCCCACGGCGGAGGTCGAGGGTTAGAGCATCAGCCCCAGCATTTT.